Below, 24 T cell receptor beta chains from the same sample are listed, as sequenced in a study of T-cell memory formation after mild COVID-19. In TCRdb, the 5' RACE reads were re-called with MiXCR into one record per CDR3 protein. In the table there are roughly 190,000 distinct CDR3 sequences, about 18% of which are singletons. Sequencing used PBMCs or a T cell subset sorted from them (not recorded which). These receptor sequences come from an adult woman who had mild COVID-19 (a few samples of this study predate the infection). Cell type and time point are not known.

V and J are TRBV7-3 and TRBJ2-3; 9 bases fit TRBD2. CDR1 SGHTA and CDR2 FQGTGA come from the germline V gene. The V segment lost 5 bases and the J segment 3 bases; nucleotides outside the gene matches: 9. CDR3 length: 16 residues. CDR3 nucleotide sequence: TGTGCCAGCAGCCTAGGGGCGGGAGGGCGAACAGATACGCAGTATTTT. Translation gives CASSLGAGGRTDTQYF.

V gene TRBV5-5 combines with J gene TRBJ2-5; D is possibly TRBD2 (5 bases). This CDR3 has 15 amino acids. Per germline, CDR1 SGHKS and CDR2 YYEKEE (reference sequence). Trimming pared 2 bases from V and 2 bases from J, leaving 13 bases between. CDR3 coding DNA: TGTGCCAGCAGCTTCAGGACGGGGTTTCAAGAGACCCAGTACTTC. It yields the protein CASSFRTGFQETQYF.

This clonotype was seen more than once but under ten times. The chain combines TRBV11-3 with TRBJ1-3, with D unresolved. From germline, CDR1 is SGHNT and CDR2 YENEEA. The V end was cut by 3 bases, the J end by 2 bases, with 8 bases between. The CDR3 covers 14 residues. The CDR3 is CASSFGTTGNTIYF. The CDR3 DNA follows: TGTGCCAGCAGCTTTGGAACTACTGGAAACACCATATATTTT.

There are a few counts of this clonotype. The chain links TRBV5-4 to TRBJ2-6; 7 bases fit TRBD1. The CDR3 length is 20 residues. Germline V gene lookup returns CDR1 SGHNT and CDR2 YYREEE (reference sequence). Unmatched junction bases numbered 17, after V lost 4 bases and J lost 1 base. This CDR3 is CASSLDRQGNRESGANVLTF. As DNA, the CDR3 is TGTGCCAGCAGCCTCGACAGACAGGGCAACAGGGAATCTGGGGCCAACGTCCTGACTTTC. The whole variable domain, filled in from reference TRBV5-4 and TRBJ2-6, reads ETGVTQSPTHLIKTRGQQVTLRCSSQSGHNTVSWYQQALGQGPQFIFQYYREEENGRGNFPPRFSGLQFPNYSSELNVNALELDDSALYLCASSLDRQGNRESGANVLTFGAGSRLTVL.

The chain couples TRBV3-1 to TRBJ1-6; D is uncertain. This CDR3 region has 15 residues. V lost 5 bases, J lost 7 bases, and 15 bases lay in between. Germline V CDR1 and CDR2: LGHDT, YNNKEL (reference sequence). The CDR3 here is CASSSPGSRNSPLHF. CDR3 in DNA: TGTGCCAGCAGCTCTCCCGGGTCGAGGAATTCACCCCTCCACTTT.

This clonotype came up many times. The CDR3: CASSQDVRVQEQYF. In DNA form, the CDR3 reads TGTGCCAGCAGCCAAGATGTGAGGGTCCAGGAGCAGTACTTC. The chain joins TRBV3-1 to TRBJ2-7, with a possible D match to TRBD2 (5 bases). This CDR3 spans 14 amino acids. Germline V gene sequence: CDR1 LGHDT, CDR2 YNNKEL (reference sequence). With 0 bases removed from V and 7 bases from J, the gap between germline ends came to 13 bases.

The chain has TRBV6-5 and TRBJ2-3; 9 bases line up with TRBD1. This CDR3 is built from 15 residues. Germline trimming cut 10 bases from V and 1 base from J; bases unmatched to any gene: 9. CDR1 and CDR2 from the germline V gene are MNHEY and SVGAGI. CDR3 in DNA: TGTGCCACTACAGGGGGCGCCTCAGGCACAGATACGCAGTATTTT. Amino acid sequence: CATTGGASGTDTQYF.

A few counts support this clonotype. The chain joins TRBV11-2 to TRBJ1-1, with D unclear. V dropped 5 bases and J dropped 0 bases, with 13 bases sitting between them. Per the germline V gene, CDR1 is SGHAT and CDR2 is FQNNGV. CDR3 length: 15 amino acids. The CDR3 bases are TGTGCCAGCAGCCCTTCCGGGATAATGAACACTGAAGCTTTCTTT. Amino acids: CASSPSGIMNTEAFF.

This clonotype has more than one count but fewer than ten. This rearrangement joins TRBV6-4 to TRBJ2-3, with D perhaps being TRBD1 or TRBD2 (6 bases each). The V end lost 8 bases, the J end lost 2 bases, and 8 bases lay between the germline ends. CDR3 length: 12 amino acids. CDR1 and CDR2 from the germline V gene are MRHNA and SNTAGT. Written as DNA, the CDR3 is TGTGCCAGCGGGGGGCACACAGATACGCAGTATTTT. Its translation: CASGGHTDTQYF.

This clonotype was recorded a few times. This chain joins TRBV6-1 and TRBJ2-6; 9 bases fit TRBD2. Germline-derived CDR1 and CDR2 are MNHNS and SASEGT. This CDR3 is built from 15 residues. Trimming at V came to 6 bases and at J to 4 bases, leaving 4 bases not matched to a gene. The CDR3 here is CASSAGGLGANVLTF. In DNA form, the CDR3 reads TGTGCCAGCAGCGCGGGGGGGCTCGGGGCCAACGTCCTGACTTTC.

V gene TRBV12-3 or TRBV12-4 combines with J gene TRBJ1-2; D remains ambiguous. With 1 base removed from V and 8 bases from J, the gap between germline ends came to 14 bases. CDR3 length equals 14 residues. The CDR3 bases are TGTGCCAGCAGTTTAGGGGCGTTCTCGGGGGGCTACACCTTC. It yields the protein CASSLGAFSGGYTF.

Many counts were recorded for this clonotype. The V call is TRBV11-2, the J call TRBJ2-3; D is perhaps TRBD2 (5 bases). Between the trimmed V and J ends, which lost 3 bases and 5 bases, there was a span of 9 bases. There are 13 residues in the CDR3. Germline lookup yields CDR1 SGHAT and CDR2 FQNNGV. Here the CDR3 DNA reads TGTGCCAGCAGCTTTACTAGTGGAGATACGCAGTATTTT. This codes for CASSFTSGDTQYF.

The rearrangement uses TRBV11-1 and TRBJ1-1, with a possible D match to TRBD1 (6 bases). Deletions cut 6 bases from V and 5 bases from J, with 16 bases between. Germline values: CDR1 SGHAT, CDR2 FQDESV (reference sequence). The CDR3 length is 14 residues. The CDR3 reads CASRPIGGETEAFF. CDR3 bases: TGTGCCAGCAGGCCTATAGGGGGAGAAACTGAAGCTTTCTTT.

This chain links TRBV2 with TRBJ2-7; tentatively, D is TRBD2 (5 bases). V lost 8 bases, J lost 3 bases, and 14 bases lay in between. The germline CDR1 and CDR2 sequences are SNHLY and FYNNEI. The CDR3 spans 13 residues. CDR3 DNA: TGTGCCAGCGGAGTAGGCCGGGACTACGAGCAGTACGTC. As protein: CASGVGRDYEQYV.

This clonotype was seen many times. V is TRBV24-1 and J is TRBJ2-1, with TRBD1 matching 10 bases. CDR1 is KGHDR and CDR2 is SFDVKD in the germline V gene. With V trimmed by 2 bases and J by 2 bases, 5 bases remained unmatched. The CDR3 sequence is 17 residues long. The CDR3 bases are TGTGCCACCAGTGATTCCGGGACAGGGGTTACCTACAATGAGCAGTTCTTC. Translation gives CATSDSGTGVTYNEQFF.

J is TRBJ2-5 and V is TRBV7-6; D is unclear. CDR3 length: 14 residues. The germline CDR1 and CDR2 sequences are SGHVS and FNYEAQ. V was pared by 1 base and J by 3 bases, with 9 bases between. This CDR3 is CASSLGGVKETQYF. The CDR3 DNA follows: TGTGCCAGCAGCTTAGGTGGCGTAAAAGAGACCCAGTACTTC. The full variable domain, with the rest looked up from reference TRBV7-6 and TRBJ2-5, is GAGVSQSPRYKVTKRGQDVALRCDPISGHVSLYWYRQALGQGPEFLTYFNYEAQQDKSGLPNDRFSAERPEGSISTLTIQRTEQRDSAMYRCASSLGGVKETQYFGPGTRLLVL.

This clonotype was detected a few times. The chain links TRBV29-1 to TRBJ1-5; D may be TRBD1 (5 bases). Trimming took off 4 bases at V and 0 bases at J, with 7 bases between the two ends. The CDR3 runs to 13 residues. CDR1 is SQVTM, CDR2 ANQGSEA, per germline. This CDR3 is CSVAGGSNQPQHF. CDR3 nucleotide sequence: TGCAGCGTTGCGGGGGGTAGCAATCAGCCCCAGCATTTT.

This clonotype was observed many times. The chain is built from TRBV18 and TRBJ2-2, with D unresolved. The V and J ends lost 5 bases and 1 base respectively, with 5 bases between them. This CDR3 contains 13 residues. The germline V gene has CDR1 KGHSH and CDR2 LQKENI. CDR3 amino acids: CASSIQNTGELFF. The CDR3 DNA reads as TGTGCCAGCTCAATACAGAACACCGGGGAGCTGTTTTTT.

The chain has TRBV30 and TRBJ1-1; no clear D gene. The germline V gene encodes CDR1 GTSNPN and CDR2 SVGIG (reference sequence). Trimming cost V 2 bases and J 1 base, with 11 bases left between them. CDR3 length equals 14 residues. CDR3 amino acids: CAWSSRSWNTEAFF. The CDR3 bases are TGTGCCTGGAGTTCGCGGAGCTGGAACACTGAAGCTTTCTTT.

This clonotype was counted at least ten times. This chain uses TRBV6-2 or TRBV6-3 with TRBJ1-1; maybe TRBD1 (5 bases). Per the germline V gene, CDR1 is MNHEY and CDR2 is SVGEGT. V lost 2 bases and J 5 bases, leaving 9 bases between the germline ends. The CDR3 consists of 13 residues. The CDR3 region has the DNA TGTGCCAGCAGTTACGAGGGGAGGACTGAAGCTTTCTTT. It yields the protein CASSYEGRTEAFF.

Only one count was recorded for this clonotype. In DNA form, the CDR3 reads TGCGCCAGCAGCCAAGATGGGACGGGACATCTCAATCAGCCCCAGCATTTT. It yields the protein CASSQDGTGHLNQPQHF. The chain combines TRBV4-1 with TRBJ1-5, with a weak D call TRBD1 (6 bases). This CDR3 has 17 amino acids. V gave up 0 bases and J gave up 3 bases, with 15 bases separating them. The germline CDR1 and CDR2 sequences are MGHRA and YSYEKL.

The chain couples TRBV12-3 or TRBV12-4 to TRBJ1-1; unclear D gene. The CDR3 loop spans 12 amino acids. The V end was cut by 5 bases, the J end by 5 bases, with 9 bases between. CDR3 bases: TGTGCCAGCAGTCCCCAGTGGACTGAAGCTTTCTTT. Amino acid sequence: CASSPQWTEAFF.

This clonotype was counted ten times or more. The CDR3 spells CASSLAGTASETQYF. In nucleotides, the CDR3 is TGCGCCAGCAGCTTGGCCGGGACTGCCAGCGAGACCCAGTACTTC. V is TRBV5-1 and J is TRBJ2-5; the D gene is possibly TRBD2 (6 bases). Trimming left V 0 bases short and J 5 bases short, with 14 bases between. This CDR3 has 15 residues. From germline, CDR1 is SGHRS and CDR2 YFSETQ.

V and J are TRBV2 and TRBJ2-1, with D possibly being TRBD1 (6 bases). Trimming removed 6 bases from V and 6 bases from J, with 15 bases in between. The CDR3 has 14 amino acids. CDR1 SNHLY and CDR2 FYNNEI come from the germline V gene. The CDR3, as DNA: TGTGCCAGCAGCTTACAGGGCCTGCTCAATGAGCAGTTCTTC. This encodes CASSLQGLLNEQFF.